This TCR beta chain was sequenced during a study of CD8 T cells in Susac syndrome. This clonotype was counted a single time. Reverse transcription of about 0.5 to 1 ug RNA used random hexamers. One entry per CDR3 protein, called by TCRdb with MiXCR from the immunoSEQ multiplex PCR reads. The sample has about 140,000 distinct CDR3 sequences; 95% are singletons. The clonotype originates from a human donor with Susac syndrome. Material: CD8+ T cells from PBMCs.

In DNA form, the CDR3 reads TGCAGTGCCCATCAGCGGGAGACGGTAGATACGCAGTATTTT. Translated: CSAHQRETVDTQYF. The rearrangement links TRBV20-1 to TRBJ2-3, with 8 bases lining up with TRBD2. CDR1 DFQATT and CDR2 SNEGSKA come from the germline V gene (reference sequence). The V and J ends lost 6 bases and 5 bases, in that order; junction bases with no gene match: 10. The CDR3 is 14 amino acids.